The 14 T cell receptor beta chains in this list originate from one sample, sequenced in a study of blood T cells in healthy people across ages. Alongside a J-beta primer mix, a sample-barcoded 5' primer served in a second PCR lasting roughly 7 to 11 cycles. TCRdb re-derived calls from the 5' RACE reads in MiXCR, one entry per CDR3 protein. Of more than 1,400,000 distinct CDR3 sequences listed, around 42% are singletons. Sequencing was done on a sample of blood. The receptors derive from a young woman in good health.

The chain couples TRBV6-5 to TRBJ2-6; no clear D. Germline V lookup: CDR1 MNHEY, CDR2 SVGAGI. This CDR3 has 16 residues. Trimming shortened V by 6 bases and J by 2 bases, and 14 bases separated the two germline ends. The DNA for the CDR3 is TGTGCCAGCAGCCCCGACTTAGGAGCTGGGGCCAACGTCCTGACTTTC. Encoded protein: CASSPDLGAGANVLTF.

The chain combines TRBV7-6 with TRBJ2-7; no clear D. The germline V gene has CDR1 SGHVS and CDR2 FNYEAQ. Deletions cut 1 base from V and 0 bases from J, with 13 bases between. This CDR3 is 16 amino acids long. CDR3 amino acids: CASSLEGRPPSYEQYF. CDR3 nucleotides: TGTGCCAGCAGCTTAGAAGGACGGCCCCCCTCCTACGAGCAGTACTTC.

The CDR3 sequence: CSGREGEETQFF. DNA of the CDR3: TGCAGCGGCAGGGAAGGAGAAGAGACCCAGTTCTTC. The J gene is TRBJ2-1, the V gene TRBV29-1; D perhaps matches TRBD1 (5 bases). The germline V gene has CDR1 SQVTM and CDR2 ANQGSEA. There are 12 residues in the CDR3. The V end was cut by 7 bases, the J end by 13 bases, with 20 bases between.

This clonotype was detected a few times. V gene TRBV20-1 combines with J gene TRBJ2-3, with D perhaps being TRBD1 or TRBD2 (5 bases each). The V end lost 4 bases, the J end lost 2 bases, and 19 bases lay between the germline ends. Germline V lookup: CDR1 DFQATT, CDR2 SNEGSKA (reference sequence). This CDR3 has 16 residues. The CDR3 region is CSANLRDQRPTDTQYF. CDR3 nucleotide sequence: TGCAGTGCTAATTTACGGGACCAACGTCCCACAGATACGCAGTATTTT.

This sequence joins TRBV11-2 and TRBJ2-4; TRBD1 aligns across 10 bases. The germline V gene has CDR1 SGHAT and CDR2 FQNNGV. The length of the CDR3 is 14 residues. J was trimmed by 10 bases and V by 1 base; bases with no gene match: 4. The CDR3: CASSLAGTGVIQYF. The CDR3 bases are TGTGCCAGCAGCTTAGCCGGGACAGGGGTTATTCAGTACTTC.

The chain uses TRBV20-1 and TRBJ1-5; a weak D match, TRBD1 (6 bases). Trimming stripped 6 bases from V and 1 base from J, with 16 bases between. This CDR3 contains 15 residues. Germline V gives CDR1 DFQATT, CDR2 SNEGSKA (reference sequence). DNA of the CDR3: TGCAGTGCCCTCGTCGTGGGGGCGAGCAATCAGCCCCAGCATTTT. It codes for CSALVVGASNQPQHF.

This chain connects TRBV29-1 to TRBJ1-1; weak D call: TRBD1 (5 bases). In germline, CDR1 is SQVTM, CDR2 ANQGSEA. This CDR3 is built from 14 residues. Trimming removed 0 bases from V and 3 bases from J, with 11 bases in between. CDR3 loop: CSVEDLSTDTEAFF. The CDR3 DNA sequence: TGCAGCGTTGAAGACCTCTCGACAGACACTGAAGCTTTCTTT. The full variable domain, rest sourced from reference TRBV29-1 and TRBJ1-1, is SAVISQKPSRDICQRGTSLTIQCQVDSQVTMMFWYRQQPGQSLTLIATANQGSEATYESGFVIDKFPISRPNLTFSTLTVSNMSPEDSSIYLCSVEDLSTDTEAFFGQGTRLTVV.

The chain employs TRBV5-1 and TRBJ2-2, with no clear D. Germline V gives CDR1 SGHRS, CDR2 YFSETQ. CDR3 length: 15 amino acids. Trimming stripped 2 bases from V and 4 bases from J, with 12 bases between. This CDR3 is CASSFSIEGTGELFF. Here the CDR3 DNA reads TGCGCCAGCAGCTTCTCTATCGAAGGCACCGGGGAGCTGTTTTTT.

The rearrangement uses TRBV7-9 and TRBJ2-3; D uncertain. Germline loops: CDR1 SEHNR, CDR2 FQNEAQ (reference sequence). V lost 0 bases to trimming and J lost 2 bases, with 12 bases between them. The CDR3 is 16 amino acids. This chain's CDR3 is CASSLATPRITDTQYF. CDR3 in DNA: TGTGCCAGCAGCTTAGCGACCCCGCGGATCACAGATACGCAGTATTTT.

The chain uses TRBV13 and TRBJ1-5; D is possibly TRBD1 (6 bases). V was pared by 4 bases and J by 5 bases, with 18 bases between. Germline values: CDR1 PRHDT, CDR2 FYEKMQ (reference sequence). The CDR3 has 16 residues. CDR3 DNA: TGTGCCAGCAGCTCCAATCGACAGGCAGCTGATCAGCCCCAGCATTTT. Protein product: CASSSNRQAADQPQHF.

The chain links TRBV12-3 or TRBV12-4 to TRBJ2-3; 7 bases align to TRBD2. With V trimmed by 5 bases and J by 9 bases, 11 bases remained unmatched. The CDR3 spans 14 residues. This CDR3 reads CASSASGVSGTQYF. The CDR3 nucleotides read TGTGCCAGCAGTGCGAGCGGGGTGAGCGGCACGCAGTATTTT.

Comments on this clonotype: A clone one base away is much larger, so this may be a read error. The chain joins TRBV10-3 to TRBJ2-1; no clear D. The CDR3 length is 15 residues. Germline lookup yields CDR1 ENHRY and CDR2 SYGVKD. Between the trimmed V and J ends, which lost 6 bases and 13 bases, there was a span of 25 bases. The CDR3 sequence: CAIRAGQADQETQFF. CDR3 bases: TGTGCCATCAGGGCTGGGCAGGCAGATCAAGAGACCCAGTTCTTC.

This sequence joins TRBV29-1 and TRBJ2-3, with D perhaps matching TRBD2 (7 bases). The V gene's germline CDR1 is SQVTM and CDR2 ANQGSEA. The CDR3 sequence is 10 residues long. V shed 3 bases and J shed 14 bases, with 12 bases lying between them. The CDR3 DNA sequence: TGCAGCGTTGAGAGGGGGGGCGGGTATTTT. Translating gives CSVERGGGYF.

This clonotype was seen more than once but under ten times. V is TRBV15 and J is TRBJ2-3; D perhaps matches TRBD2 (6 bases). This CDR3 is 14 amino acids long. V was clipped by 5 bases and J by 6 bases, with 15 bases between them. Germline V CDR1 and CDR2: LNHNV, YYDKDF (reference sequence). CDR3: CATSFRGGDDTQYF. The CDR3 region has the DNA TGTGCCACCAGCTTCCGCGGCGGGGATGATACGCAGTATTTT.